This TCR beta chain was captured by sequencing in a study of response to subunit inactivated influenza vaccine. This CDR3 has 14 residues. The germline V and J ends were trimmed by 1 base and 3 bases, with 9 bases remaining between them. CDR1 and CDR2 (germline): SEHNR, FQNEAQ (reference sequence). Whole-study results and caveats: It was the authors' suggestion that each seasonal influenza vaccination recruits few new T cells.

As to this clonotype: Antigen unknown.

TCRdb processed the RT-PCR reads anew with MiXCR; each CDR3 protein has one entry. The sample comprises fewer than 700,000 distinct CDR3 sequences, 10% to 15% of which are singletons, and less than 15% rests with the top ten. The chain employs TRBV7-9 and TRBJ2-5; weak D call: TRBD2 (6 bases). This TCR was sampled from a man aged 45 to 65 who received an inactivated influenza vaccine. The sequencing used PBMCs from blood, collected roughly 46 days after vaccination. The CDR3 region has the DNA TGTGCCAGCAGCTTAGGGACTACCAAAGAGACCCAGTACTTC. Its translation: CASSLGTTKETQYF.